This record covers a single T cell receptor beta chain. Its antigen is still unknown. Base quality data are lacking; no much larger clone is found one base away. The entry originates in a study of T cells after posttransplantation cyclophosphamide listed by TCRdb under 2016. With regard to the full study: Using TRB sequencing, the study followed how the T cell repertoire rebuilt after myeloablative bone marrow transplantation with posttransplantation cyclophosphamide given as GVHD prophylaxis. TRA and TRB clonality were tightly correlated in roughly ten samples, so subsequent TCR analyses focused on TRB only. Antigen receptor sequencing was done on samples from some 34 PTCy-treated patients and from about 17 related bone marrow donors of those patients. Blood from every one of the roughly 35 PTCy patients who had 1-year posttransplant specimens underwent TRB sequencing. Public TRB sequences were checked against a database of over 3,500 sequences associated with responses to pathogens, tumor antigens, self-antigens and alloantigens. In 3 patients, TRB sequencing was also performed on up to about 3 more blood samples taken 2 to 5.2 years after transplant, and in a handful of patients, pretransplant blood was also TRB-sequenced. Broad study findings and their caveats: Donor-recipient similarity was low at 1-2 months but increased during the first year, and donor CD8+ memory clones often dominated later blood repertoires. Across over 40 patients, TRB clonality was highly associated with recipient CMV seropositivity and CMV reactivation, and diversity in PTCy patients was similar to diversity in CNI/methotrexate controls. The TRB repertoires of T cells infiltrating skin or GI tract showed only limited overlap with the TRB repertoires of T cells in blood.

CDR1 and CDR2 (SGHVT, SQSDAQ) derive from the germline V gene. From cysteine to phenylalanine, the CDR3 is 16 amino acids long. Left in the record is the CDR3 DNA by itself, 48 bases read in frame from the first base. Trimming costs V 2 bases and J 4 bases, and their ends lie 14 bases apart. Genomic DNA was used for TRB sequencing, which was performed with the immunoSEQ assay at survey resolution or with the hsTCRB kit. The authors' analysis ran thus. The immunoSEQ software handled the initial read processing, while the LymphoSeq R package was used for the repertoire analyses. Clonality was computed as 1 minus normalized Shannon entropy; Gini coefficient was also calculated for each TRB dataset. Phenotypes of unsorted samples were inferred by mapping TRB sequences from sorted subsets of the recipient or donor onto the same recipient's unsorted samples. The clones in this table, taken by TCRdb from immuneACCESS, are in-frame only. Not every clone is retained; where verified, under half of the shortfall comes from an unresolved V gene, and the cause of the rest is unknown. The V and J calls and the clone size are those of that table, but D and trimming were determined from the DNA. The sample profile shows some 11,000 clones; roughly 86% of them were found once. 25% to 35% of the sample is held by the ten biggest clonotypes.

This specimen's treatment or condition label, interpreted: high-dose cyclophosphamide on days +3 and +4 as single-agent GVHD prophylaxis. Busulfan and fludarabine conditioning, a related or unrelated marrow graft, and cyclophosphamide on days +3 and +4 were given to PTCy patients. The PTCy-treated patients were enrolled in a prospective multi-institutional clinical trial. Peripheral blood and bone marrow mononuclear cells were isolated by Ficoll-Hypaque density centrifugation and cryopreserved. CD4+ and CD8+ T cells, including naive and memory subsets, were sorted by FACS using a FACSAria II. Rearrangement joined TRBV7-4 to TRBJ2-2; TRBD2 could be the D gene, as 7 bases match. The material was CD4+ T cells sorted from PBMCs, obtained after allogeneic stem cell transplant with posttransplant cyclophosphamide. The TCR comes from a male patient aged 30 to 40 who received an allogeneic stem cell transplant from a related donor, was CMV-positive, and had acute GVHD only. Some T cells present after a transplant may be cells of the graft donor. The CDR3 protein is CASSLHGGLTTGELFF. In nucleotide form, the sequence is TGTGCCAGCAGCTTACACGGGGGGCTTACCACCGGGGAGCTGTTTTTT.